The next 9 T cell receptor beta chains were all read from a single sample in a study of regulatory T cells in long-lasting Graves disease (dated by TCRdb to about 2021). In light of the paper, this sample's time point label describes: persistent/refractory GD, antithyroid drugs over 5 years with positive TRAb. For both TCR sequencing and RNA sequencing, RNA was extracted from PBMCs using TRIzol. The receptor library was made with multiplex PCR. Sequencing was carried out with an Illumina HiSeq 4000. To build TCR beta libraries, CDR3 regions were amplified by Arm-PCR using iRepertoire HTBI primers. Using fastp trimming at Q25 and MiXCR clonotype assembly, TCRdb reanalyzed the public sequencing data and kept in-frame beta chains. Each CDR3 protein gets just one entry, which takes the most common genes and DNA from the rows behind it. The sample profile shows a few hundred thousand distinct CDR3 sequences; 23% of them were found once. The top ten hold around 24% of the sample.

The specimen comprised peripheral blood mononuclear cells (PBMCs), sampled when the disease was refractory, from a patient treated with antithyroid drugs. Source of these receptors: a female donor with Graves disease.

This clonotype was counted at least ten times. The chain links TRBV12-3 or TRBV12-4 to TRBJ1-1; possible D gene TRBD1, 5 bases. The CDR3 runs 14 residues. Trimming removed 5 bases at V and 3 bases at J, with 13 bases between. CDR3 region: CASSHQGAHTEAFF. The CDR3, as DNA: TGTGCCAGCAGTCACCAGGGTGCGCACACTGAAGCTTTCTTT.

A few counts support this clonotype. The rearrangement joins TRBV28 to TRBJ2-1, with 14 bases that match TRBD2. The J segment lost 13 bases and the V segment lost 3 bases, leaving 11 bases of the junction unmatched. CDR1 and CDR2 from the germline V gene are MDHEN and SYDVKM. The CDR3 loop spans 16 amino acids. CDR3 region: CASSFPGTSGGTGQFF. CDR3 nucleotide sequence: TGTGCCAGCAGTTTCCCCGGGACTAGCGGGGGAACAGGCCAGTTCTTC.

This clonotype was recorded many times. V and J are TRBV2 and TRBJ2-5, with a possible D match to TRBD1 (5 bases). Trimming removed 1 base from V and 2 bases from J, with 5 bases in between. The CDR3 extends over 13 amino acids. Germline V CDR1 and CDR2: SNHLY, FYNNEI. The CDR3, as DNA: TGTGCCAGCAGTGAAGGACAGCAAGAGACCCAGTACTTC. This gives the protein CASSEGQQETQYF.

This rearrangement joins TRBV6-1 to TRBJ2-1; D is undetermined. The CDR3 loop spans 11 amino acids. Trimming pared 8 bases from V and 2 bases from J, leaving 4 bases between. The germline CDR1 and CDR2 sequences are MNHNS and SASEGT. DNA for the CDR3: TGTGCCAGCGAGGCCTACAATGAGCAGTTCTTC. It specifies CASEAYNEQFF.

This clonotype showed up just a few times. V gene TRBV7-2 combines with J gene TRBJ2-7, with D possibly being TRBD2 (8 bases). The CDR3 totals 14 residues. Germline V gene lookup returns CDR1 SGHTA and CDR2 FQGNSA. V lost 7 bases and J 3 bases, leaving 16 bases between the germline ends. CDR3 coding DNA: TGTGCCAGCACCACGGGAGGGGACAGCTACGAGCAGTACTTC. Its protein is CASTTGGDSYEQYF.

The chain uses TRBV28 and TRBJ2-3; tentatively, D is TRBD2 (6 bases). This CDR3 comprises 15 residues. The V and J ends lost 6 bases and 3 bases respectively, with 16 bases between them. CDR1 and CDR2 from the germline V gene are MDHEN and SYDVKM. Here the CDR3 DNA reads TGTGCCAGCAGCCGGCGGGACTGGGAGACAGATACGCAGTATTTT. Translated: CASSRRDWETDTQYF.

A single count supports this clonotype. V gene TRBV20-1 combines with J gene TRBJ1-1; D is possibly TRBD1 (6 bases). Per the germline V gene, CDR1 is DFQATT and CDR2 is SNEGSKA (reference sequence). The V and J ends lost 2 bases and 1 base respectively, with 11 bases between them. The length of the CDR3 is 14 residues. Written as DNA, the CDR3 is TGCAGTGCTAGATCCTCGACAGGGAACACTGAAGCTTTCTTT. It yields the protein CSARSSTGNTEAFF.

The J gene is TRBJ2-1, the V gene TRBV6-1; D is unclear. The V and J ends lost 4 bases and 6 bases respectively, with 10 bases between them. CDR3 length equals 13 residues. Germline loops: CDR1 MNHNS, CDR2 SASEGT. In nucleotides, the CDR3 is TGTGCCAGCAGTGGCAGTTATTCCAATGAGCAGTTCTTC. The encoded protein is CASSGSYSNEQFF.

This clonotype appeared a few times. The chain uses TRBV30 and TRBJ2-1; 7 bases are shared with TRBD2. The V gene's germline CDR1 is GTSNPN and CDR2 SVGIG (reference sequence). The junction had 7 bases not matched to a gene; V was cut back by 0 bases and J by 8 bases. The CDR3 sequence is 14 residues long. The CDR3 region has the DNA TGTGCCTGGAGTGTACGACTAGCAAGGTATGAGCAGTTCTTC. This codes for CAWSVRLARYEQFF.